One TCR beta chain is described in this entry. In this sample, this clone turned up a few times. There is no known antigen for this receptor. The record has no base qualities; no much larger clone is one base away. Taken from cysteine to phenylalanine, the CDR3 has 14 residues. Solely the CDR3 DNA is kept, with 42 bases framed from the first base. For CDR1 and CDR2, the germline V gene lists SGHVS and FQNEAQ. Compared with germline, V lacks 5 bases and J lacks 4 bases; bases without a gene match: 5. The trial excluded patients who had a history of autoimmune disease or were on systemic immunosuppression. In every dose cohort, peripheral blood was drawn for TCR sequencing at baseline, cycle 4 day 1, and cycle 7 day 1. Samples came from an open-label, multicenter, first-in-human phase I dose-escalation trial of ivuxolimab. Adults with locally advanced or metastatic melanoma, renal cell carcinoma, hepatocellular carcinoma or head and neck squamous cell carcinoma were enrolled in the trial. Before TCR sequencing, CD4+ and CD8+ T cells were separately sorted from peripheral blood.

The sample is drawn from a study of OX40 agonist ivuxolimab in advanced cancers. For the wider study: The costimulatory receptor OX40 (CD134) was targeted by ivuxolimab, a fully human IgG2 agonistic monoclonal antibody. Of the 50 or so patients in dose escalation, some 19 had hepatocellular carcinoma, around 15 had melanoma, 9 had renal cell carcinoma and 9 had head and neck cancer. Prior anti-PD-1, anti-PD-L1 or anti-CTLA-4 therapy was permitted, and approximately 41% of dose-escalation patients had received checkpoint inhibitors. The purpose of peripheral TCRbeta sequencing was to test whether ivuxolimab changed TCR sequence diversity and led to clonal T-cell expansion. The paper reports the monotherapy dose-escalation portion (N of about 47 patients) of the phase I ivuxolimab trial. Intravenous ivuxolimab was administered to patients every 2 weeks at six dose levels: 0.01, 0.1, 0.3, 1.5, 3 and 10 mg/kg. The dose-escalation cohort was around 83% male with a mean age of about 60 years, ranging from roughly 23 to 90. Partial responses were achieved by three dose-escalation patients, of whom one had hepatocellular carcinoma and two had cutaneous melanoma. The full study reports these points: At doses of 0.1 to 3.0 mg/kg, clonal expansion of both CD4+ and CD8+ T cells in blood was seen between baseline and week 6. The antigen specificity of the peripheral T cells that underwent clonal expansion was not determined. After ivuxolimab, expanded clones were on average more numerous among CD8+ T cells than among CD4+ T cells. Low levels of normalized T-cell clonal expansion were also shown by some nonresponding patients. Partial responders in the 0.1-3.0 mg/kg groups had among the lowest normalized peripheral clonal expansion, especially among CD8+ T cells.

To sequence the TCRbeta CDR3 region, genomic DNA was isolated from the sorted cells. The immunoSEQ Assay was used for sequencing of TCRbeta CDR3 regions. The immuneACCESS repertoire file appears here via TCRdb, limited to in-frame rearrangements. These files lack a portion of the clones; in checked studies, under half of the deficit traces to unresolved V genes, and the cause of the others is not known. The sample profile shows roughly 48,000 clones; around 84% of them were found once. The ten largest account for 0.9% to 1.2% of the sample. This TCR derives from an adult with an advanced solid tumor such as melanoma, head and neck, liver or kidney cancer. The specimen comprised CD4+ or CD8+ T cells sorted from blood, sampled in a trial of the OX40 agonist ivuxolimab. The V and J segments used are TRBV7-8 and TRBJ2-7; 10 nucleotides in the junction match TRBD2. The CDR3 region: CASSPKREGYEQYF. The DNA is TGTGCCAGCAGCCCGAAGCGGGAGGGGTACGAGCAGTACTTC.